Following are 20 T cell receptor beta chains from one sample sequenced in a study of early T cells in non-severe SARS-CoV-2 infection. One entry per CDR3 protein, called by TCRdb with MiXCR from the 5' RACE reads. The table has roughly 24,000 distinct CDR3 sequences, 3.6% seen once. The material sequenced was whole blood. All receptors come from an adult who was a healthcare worker with PCR-confirmed SARS-CoV-2 infection or an uninfected control (not recorded which).

Sample share makes this clonotype medium-sized. The DNA of the CDR3 is TGCAGCGCAGGACAGGGGGCAACAGATACGCAGTATTTT. Translated, it gives CSAGQGATDTQYF. The V gene is TRBV29-1, the J gene TRBJ2-3, with 11 bases fitting TRBD1. V gave up 7 bases and J gave up 3 bases; unmatched junction bases: 3. CDR3 length: 13 amino acids. Germline V lookup: CDR1 SQVTM, CDR2 ANQGSEA.

This clonotype was counted ten times or more. The J gene is TRBJ2-1, the V gene TRBV7-6, with 8 nucleotides matching TRBD2. Germline-derived CDR1 and CDR2 are SGHVS and FNYEAQ. The CDR3 contains 15 residues. With V trimmed by 5 bases and J by 7 bases, 10 bases remained unmatched. Written as DNA, the CDR3 is TGTGCCAGCAGCGAACGGAGCGGGAGTAGGAATGAGCAGTTCTTC. Its translation: CASSERSGSRNEQFF. The full variable domain, in which reference TRBV7-6 and TRBJ2-1 provide the parts outside the CDR3, is GAGVSQSPRYKVTKRGQDVALRCDPISGHVSLYWYRQALGQGPEFLTYFNYEAQQDKSGLPNDRFSAERPEGSISTLTIQRTEQRDSAMYRCASSERSGSRNEQFFGPGTRLTVL.

The CDR3 spells CASRLARLAFF. In DNA, the CDR3 is TGCGCCAGCCGATTAGCAAGGCTGGCTTTCTTT. V usage is TRBV23-1 and J usage is TRBJ1-1; D call uncertain. TRBV23-1 is recorded as an ORF, its role being uncertain. V lost 8 bases, J lost 11 bases, and 15 bases lay in between. The CDR3 spans 11 residues.

CDR3 region: CASSNPRAGNTEAFF. In DNA form, the CDR3 reads TGCGCCAGCAGCAACCCCCGGGCCGGGAACACTGAAGCTTTCTTT. The gene calls are TRBV4-1 and TRBJ1-1, with unresolved D. The CDR3 is made up of 15 amino acids. Germline V gene sequence: CDR1 MGHRA, CDR2 YSYEKL. Between the trimmed V and J ends, which lost 5 bases and 1 base, there was a span of 14 bases.

This clonotype was detected many times. This chain joins TRBV29-1 and TRBJ2-7; D is unresolved. This CDR3 is built from 14 residues. The germline CDR1 and CDR2 sequences are SQVTM and ANQGSEA. V was pared by 7 bases and J by 0 bases, with 16 bases between. CDR3 bases: TGCAGCGCGGCGCCCCATGGAACCTCCTACGAGCAGTACTTC. Protein: CSAAPHGTSYEQYF.

The J gene is TRBJ2-1, the V gene TRBV5-1, with 8 bases identical to TRBD2. Trimming cost V 4 bases and J 4 bases; bases outside gene matches: 10. The CDR3 covers 16 residues. Germline values: CDR1 SGHRS, CDR2 YFSETQ. The CDR3 sequence is CASSPGGAGFYNEQFF. CDR3 DNA: TGCGCCAGCAGCCCCGGGGGGGCGGGTTTTTACAATGAGCAGTTCTTC. The variable domain in full, completed from reference TRBV5-1 and TRBJ2-1, reads KAGVTQTPRYLIKTRGQQVTLSCSPISGHRSVSWYQQTPGQGLQFLFEYFSETQRNKGNFPGRFSGRQFSNSRSEMNVSTLELGDSALYLCASSPGGAGFYNEQFFGPGTRLTVL.

This clonotype was detected many times. The chain links TRBV18 to TRBJ2-3; D is possibly TRBD1 or TRBD2 (6 bases each). This CDR3 is built from 17 residues. V was shortened by 5 bases and J by 0 bases, with 18 bases between the two germline ends. Germline V gene lookup returns CDR1 KGHSH and CDR2 LQKENI. The CDR3 bases are TGTGCCAGCTCAGAACACGTGCGGGACACCAGCACAGATACGCAGTATTTT. Translation gives CASSEHVRDTSTDTQYF.

This clonotype was seen many times. CDR3 in DNA: TGTGCCAGCGGGCGGTACTATGGCTACACCTTC. Residues: CASGRYYGYTF. V and J are TRBV28 and TRBJ1-2, with D uncertain. Germline-derived CDR1 and CDR2 are MDHEN and SYDVKM. The CDR3 sequence is 11 residues long. V lost 8 bases and J lost 3, with 7 bases in between.

This clonotype has a count of ten or more. The V call is TRBV18, the J call TRBJ1-1; perhaps TRBD1 as D (5 bases). The CDR3 loop spans 15 amino acids. Germline CDR1 KGHSH, CDR2 LQKENI. V was shortened by 9 bases and J by 1 base, with 18 bases between the two germline ends. In nucleotides, the CDR3 is TGTGCCAGTTCTAGCCTCGGGACCACGAACACTGAAGCTTTCTTT. Protein: CASSSLGTTNTEAFF.

The chain has TRBV20-1 and TRBJ1-2, with D unresolved. Trimming shortened V by 0 bases and J by 5 bases, and 7 bases separated the two germline ends. The CDR3 totals 12 residues. CDR1 DFQATT and CDR2 SNEGSKA come from the germline V gene (reference sequence). In DNA, the CDR3 is TGCAGTGCTAGAGACGGCCAATATGGCTACACCTTC. Its protein is CSARDGQYGYTF.

There are many counts of this clonotype. J is TRBJ1-5 and V is TRBV20-1; 7 bases are shared with TRBD1. CDR3 size: 15 residues. Per germline, CDR1 DFQATT and CDR2 SNEGSKA (reference sequence). V lost 5 bases to trimming and J lost 3 bases; unmatched junction nucleotides: 10. The CDR3 DNA is TGCAGTGCTGGAAAGCGACAGGGTAACAATCAGCCCCAGCATTTT. This translates into CSAGKRQGNNQPQHF.

The sample holds many counts of this clonotype. The chain combines TRBV18 with TRBJ1-5; 7 positions match TRBD1. From germline, CDR1 is KGHSH and CDR2 LQKENI. Trimming at V came to 3 bases and at J to 4 bases, leaving 9 bases not matched to a gene. The CDR3 length is 16 residues. CDR3 region: CASSPSGGGINQPQHF. CDR3 coding DNA: TGTGCCAGCTCACCCTCGGGAGGGGGCATAAATCAGCCCCAGCATTTT.

This clonotype has a count of ten or more. The chain joins TRBV5-8 to TRBJ1-5; 7 bases agree with TRBD1. Losses at the gene ends were 4 bases for V and 0 bases for J; bases not matched to a gene: 13. CDR3 length: 18 amino acids. Germline-derived CDR1 and CDR2 are SGHTS and YDEGEE. This CDR3 reads CASSDGQLGGHSNQPQHF. The DNA of the CDR3 is TGTGCCAGCAGCGACGGACAGTTAGGGGGCCATAGCAATCAGCCCCAGCATTTT.

At least ten counts were recorded for this clonotype. V usage is TRBV4-1 and J usage is TRBJ2-7; TRBD2 matches 14 bases. This CDR3 spans 17 amino acids. The trim removed 1 base at V and 0 bases at J, leaving 2 bases unmatched. Germline-derived CDR1 and CDR2 are MGHRA and YSYEKL. The CDR3 region has the DNA TGCGCCAGCAGCCAAGCGGGACTAGCGGGGGCCTCCTACGAGCAGTACTTC. Its translation: CASSQAGLAGASYEQYF.

This clonotype has at least ten counts. This chain links TRBV11-2 with TRBJ2-1; D remains unclear. Germline CDR1 SGHAT, CDR2 FQNNGV. The CDR3 has 12 amino acids. V was shortened by 8 bases and J by 10 bases, with 15 bases between the two germline ends. CDR3 DNA: TGTGCCAGCGAACGCACCTACATAGAGCAGTTCTTC. Translating gives CASERTYIEQFF.

This clonotype appeared many times. The chain has TRBV29-1 and TRBJ1-2, with TRBD1 matching over 7 bases. There are 12 residues in the CDR3. Germline-derived CDR1 and CDR2 are SQVTM and ANQGSEA. Trimming cost V 2 bases and J 4 bases; bases outside gene matches: 1. The CDR3 nucleotides are TGCAGCGTTGAAAGGGACAGCTATGGCTACACCTTC. It encodes CSVERDSYGYTF.

This clonotype was counted ten times or more. The chain joins TRBV20-1 to TRBJ2-7; TRBD2 aligns across 8 bases. The CDR3 totals 15 residues. Germline lookup yields CDR1 DFQATT and CDR2 SNEGSKA (reference sequence). Trimming cost V 1 base and J 2 bases; bases outside gene matches: 7. CDR3 amino acids: CSARAPSGSPYEQYF. CDR3 DNA: TGCAGTGCTAGAGCTCCCAGCGGGAGTCCCTACGAGCAGTACTTC.

By frequency in the sample, this clonotype is medium-sized. The rearrangement uses TRBV7-2 and TRBJ2-5; 7 nucleotides align to TRBD2. The CDR3 sequence is 16 residues long. CDR1 is SGHTA and CDR2 is FQGNSA in the germline V gene. The trim removed 1 base at V and 2 bases at J, leaving 7 bases unmatched. The CDR3 coding sequence is TGTGCCAGCAGCTTAGGGCCGCCTAGCGGACAAGAGACCCAGTACTTC. Encoded protein: CASSLGPPSGQETQYF.

This clonotype was seen a few times. This chain links TRBV5-4 with TRBJ2-7, with TRBD1 matching 7 bases. Trimming at V came to 5 bases and at J to 7 bases, leaving 15 bases not matched to a gene. Germline-derived CDR1 and CDR2 are SGHNT and YYREEE (reference sequence). This CDR3 is 15 amino acids long. The CDR3 loop is CASREVGGSLREQYF. For the CDR3, the DNA is TGTGCCAGCAGGGAAGTAGGGGGCAGCTTGAGGGAGCAGTACTTC.

This clonotype showed up many times. CDR3 sequence: CASSGVGRTGELFF. CDR3 DNA sequence: TGTGCCAGCAGTGGGGTGGGGAGGACCGGGGAGCTGTTTTTT. This chain links TRBV6-1 with TRBJ2-2, with a tentative D call TRBD2 (6 bases). The CDR3 extends over 14 amino acids. V lost 4 bases to trimming and J lost 5 bases, with 11 bases between them. Germline CDR1 and CDR2: MNHNS and SASEGT.